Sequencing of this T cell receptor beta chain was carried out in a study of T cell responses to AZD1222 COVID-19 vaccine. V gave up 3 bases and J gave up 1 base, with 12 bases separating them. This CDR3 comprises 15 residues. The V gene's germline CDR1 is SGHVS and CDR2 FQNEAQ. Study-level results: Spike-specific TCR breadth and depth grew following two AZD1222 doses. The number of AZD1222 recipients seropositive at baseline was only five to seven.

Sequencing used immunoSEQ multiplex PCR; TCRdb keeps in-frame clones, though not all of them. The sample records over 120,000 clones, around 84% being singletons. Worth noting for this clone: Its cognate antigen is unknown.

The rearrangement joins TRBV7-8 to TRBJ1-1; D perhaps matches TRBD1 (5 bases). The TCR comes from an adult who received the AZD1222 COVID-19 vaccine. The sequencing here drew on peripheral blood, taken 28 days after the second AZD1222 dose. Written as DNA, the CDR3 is TGTGCCAGCAGCTTTCAGGGCTTGGGGAACACTGAAGCTTTCTTT. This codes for CASSFQGLGNTEAFF.